This T cell receptor beta chain was sequenced during a study of radiotherapy plus CTLA-4 blockade in lung cancer. Whole-study results and caveats: TCR clones originating in tumors grew in number in blood after radiotherapy plus ipilimumab. Early clonal dynamics of blood T cells, together with interferon-beta, were reported as the best response predictor.

V was pared by 4 bases and J by 2 bases, with 16 bases between. CDR1 is SGDLS and CDR2 is YYNGEE in the germline V gene. This CDR3 comprises 15 residues. Profiled with immunoSEQ multiplex PCR; TCRdb holds only in-frame clones, not every one. The sample includes about 59,000 clones, 65% to 80% seen only once; the top ten take about 8.9%. With ipilimumab providing CTLA-4 blockade, focal radiation was administered to patients who had chemo-refractory metastatic non-small-cell lung cancer. About this clone itself: Its antigen is as yet unknown.

The sample here was peripheral blood, taken from a patient treated with radiotherapy plus ipilimumab. This chain joins TRBV9 and TRBJ2-7; no definite D call. The source is a human donor with non-small cell lung cancer whose response to radiotherapy plus ipilimumab could not be evaluated. DNA of the CDR3: TGTGCCAGCAGCCCTCATAACGGAGCCACCTACGAGCAGTACTTC. This translates into CASSPHNGATYEQYF. The full variable domain, in which reference TRBV9 and TRBJ2-7 provide the parts outside the CDR3, is DSGVTQTPKHLITATGQRVTLRCSPRSGDLSVYWYQQSLDQGLQFLIQYYNGEERAKGNILERFSAQQFPDLHSELNLSSLELGDSALYFCASSPHNGATYEQYFGPGTRLTVT.